In this sample, the clone carrying this TCR beta chain turned up a few times. Expressed TCRB transcripts were sequenced because the isolated RNA had all been reverse transcribed beforehand. Generated by immunoSEQ multiplex PCR, the TCRdb table keeps only in-frame clones and is missing some. Altogether about 340,000 clones are present, 7.5% to 9% being singletons, with the ten largest covering less than 0.45%. These data come from a study of beta chain features in type 1 diabetes. V dropped 1 base and J dropped 4 bases, with 15 bases sitting between them. In germline, CDR1 is MGHRA, CDR2 YSYEKL. This CDR3 has 16 residues.

This clonotype was sampled from a woman between 18 and 29 years old in good health. Material: central memory CD4+ T cells from blood. The rearrangement links TRBV4-1 to TRBJ2-3; TRBD1 or TRBD2 may be the D gene (6 bases each). DNA of the CDR3: TGCGCCAGCAGCCAAGCTGAACAGGGAGGAGCAGATACGCAGTATTTT. Residues: CASSQAEQGGADTQYF.